This TCR beta chain was retrieved from a study of Ad26.COV2.S vaccination and SARS-CoV-2 variants. V was cut by 5 bases and J by 1 base, with 12 bases left in between. Germline V CDR1 and CDR2: MNHEY, SMNVEV (reference sequence). CDR3 length: 14 amino acids. The treatment here: approximately 18 received Ad26.COV2.S at low or high dose, single or two shots; about 5 received placebo; per-sample allocation not given. Repertoires come from day 63 after the first vaccine or placebo injection. Libraries were prepared by immunoSEQ multiplex PCR; TCRdb keeps only in-frame clonotypes and omits some of them. The sample consists of about 350,000 clones, approximately 90% of them appearing once.

The V call is TRBV27, the J call TRBJ2-7; maybe TRBD2 (6 bases). The sample was peripheral blood, taken in a trial of Ad26.COV2.S vaccine versus placebo. This receptor was obtained from a person aged 18-60 years who received the Ad26.COV2.S COVID-19 vaccine or a placebo. CDR3 DNA: TGTGCCAGCAGTCTAGCGTATGATTCCTACGAGCAGTACTTC. It codes for CASSLAYDSYEQYF.